Listed below are T cell receptor beta chains from one sample, sequenced in a study of early T cells in non-severe SARS-CoV-2 infection. A single record per CDR3 protein comes from TCRdb applying MiXCR to the 5' RACE reads. The table records approximately 74,000 distinct CDR3 sequences, 13% to 15% of them present only once. The sequenced material came from whole blood. The receptors shown here come from an adult who was a healthcare worker with PCR-confirmed SARS-CoV-2 infection or an uninfected control (not recorded which). Each CDR3 is given with its conserved first and last residue. Fields, in order: clone size, V gene, J gene, D gene, CDR3 protein, CDR3 DNA. The D gene is left open where the match is weak. Size values are once, few and many counts, or a class for expanded clones, and some rows have none.

abundance: few
v_gene: TRBV10-1
j_gene: TRBJ1-1
d_gene: NA
CDR3aa: CASSALTITEAFF
CDR3nt: TGCGCCAGCAGTGCCTTGACTATAACTGAAGCTTTCTTT

abundance: once
v_gene: TRBV29-1
j_gene: TRBJ1-1
d_gene: TRBD1
CDR3aa: CSVQTGQNTEAFF
CDR3nt: TGCAGCGTCCAGACAGGGCAGAACACTGAAGCTTTCTTT

abundance: NA
v_gene: TRBV7-3
j_gene: TRBJ2-5
d_gene: NA
CDR3aa: CASSLGSRETQYF
CDR3nt: TGTGCCAGCAGCTTAGGGTCAAGAGAGACCCAGTACTTC

abundance: NA
v_gene: TRBV6-5
j_gene: TRBJ2-3
d_gene: NA
CDR3aa: CASSYDSLQDTQYF
CDR3nt: TGTGCCAGCAGTTACGATTCACTTCAGGATACGCAGTATTTT

abundance: few
v_gene: TRBV19
j_gene: TRBJ1-2
d_gene: NA
CDR3aa: CASTRTAGYGYTF
CDR3nt: TGTGCCAGTACCAGGACAGCAGGCTATGGCTACACCTTC

abundance: NA
v_gene: TRBV2
j_gene: TRBJ2-7
d_gene: NA
CDR3aa: CASSVDGSSYEQYF
CDR3nt: TGTGCCAGCAGCGTAGACGGGAGCTCCTACGAGCAGTACTTC

abundance: NA
v_gene: TRBV6-2/TRBV6-3
j_gene: TRBJ2-7
d_gene: TRBD1
CDR3aa: CASSYEGTVYEQYF
CDR3nt: TGTGCCAGCAGTTACGAGGGGACAGTCTACGAGCAGTACTTC

abundance: few
v_gene: TRBV28
j_gene: TRBJ2-1
d_gene: TRBD2
CDR3aa: CASSLGGLAGEAGEQFF
CDR3nt: TGTGCCAGCAGTTTAGGCGGACTAGCGGGGGAGGCGGGTGAGCAGTTCTTC

abundance: many
v_gene: TRBV7-3
j_gene: TRBJ2-7
d_gene: NA
CDR3aa: CASSLIGRDEQYF
CDR3nt: TGTGCCAGCAGCTTAATCGGCAGGGACGAGCAGTACTTC

abundance: NA
v_gene: TRBV7-2
j_gene: TRBJ2-2
d_gene: NA
CDR3aa: CASTPGLPFVSGELFF
CDR3nt: TGTGCCAGCACCCCGGGACTCCCTTTCGTCAGCGGGGAGCTGTTTTTT